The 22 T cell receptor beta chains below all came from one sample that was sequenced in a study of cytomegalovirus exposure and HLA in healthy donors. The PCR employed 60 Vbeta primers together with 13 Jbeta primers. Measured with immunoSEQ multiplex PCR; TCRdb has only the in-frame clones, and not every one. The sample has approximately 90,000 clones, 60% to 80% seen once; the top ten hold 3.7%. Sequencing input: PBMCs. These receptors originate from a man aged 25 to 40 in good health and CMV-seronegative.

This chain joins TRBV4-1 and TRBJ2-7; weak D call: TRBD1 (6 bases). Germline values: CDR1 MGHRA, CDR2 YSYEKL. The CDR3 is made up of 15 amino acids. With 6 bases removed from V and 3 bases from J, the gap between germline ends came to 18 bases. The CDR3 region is CASSTGISRDYEQYF. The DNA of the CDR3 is TGCGCCAGCAGTACAGGGATTTCTAGGGACTACGAGCAGTACTTC.

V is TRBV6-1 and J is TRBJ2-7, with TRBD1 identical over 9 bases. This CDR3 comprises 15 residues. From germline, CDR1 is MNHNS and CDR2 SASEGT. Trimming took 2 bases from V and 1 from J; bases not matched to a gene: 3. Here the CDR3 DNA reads TGTGCCAGCAGTGAATGGACAGGGGAGTCCTACGAGCAGTACTTC. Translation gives CASSEWTGESYEQYF.

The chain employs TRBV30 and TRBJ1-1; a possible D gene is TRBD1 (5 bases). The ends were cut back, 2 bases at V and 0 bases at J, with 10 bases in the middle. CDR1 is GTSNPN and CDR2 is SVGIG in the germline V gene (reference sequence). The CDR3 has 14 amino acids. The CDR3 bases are TGTGCCTGGAGTCCCGACAGAATGAACACTGAAGCTTTCTTT. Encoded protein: CAWSPDRMNTEAFF.

This CDR3 is CASSLHEGRQGEEGYTF. The CDR3 DNA follows: TGTGCCAGCAGTTTGCACGAAGGCCGACAGGGGGAAGAGGGCTACACCTTC. The rearrangement uses TRBV28 and TRBJ1-2; 9 bases map to TRBD1. CDR1 MDHEN and CDR2 SYDVKM come from the germline V gene. V was clipped by 3 bases and J by 8 bases; unmatched bases: 16. This CDR3 is built from 17 residues.

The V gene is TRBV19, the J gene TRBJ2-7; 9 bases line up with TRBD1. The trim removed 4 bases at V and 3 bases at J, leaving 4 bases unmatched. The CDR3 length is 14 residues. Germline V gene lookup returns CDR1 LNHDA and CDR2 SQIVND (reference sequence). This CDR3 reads CASSRQGGYYEQYF. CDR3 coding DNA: TGTGCCAGTAGTAGACAGGGGGGGTACTACGAGCAGTACTTC.

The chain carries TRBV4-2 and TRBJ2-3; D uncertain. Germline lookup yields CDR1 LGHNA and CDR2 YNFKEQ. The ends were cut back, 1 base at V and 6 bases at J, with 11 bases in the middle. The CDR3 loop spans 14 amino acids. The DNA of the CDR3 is TGTGCCAGCAGCCAAGGCGAATCCGTCGATACGCAGTATTTT. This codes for CASSQGESVDTQYF.

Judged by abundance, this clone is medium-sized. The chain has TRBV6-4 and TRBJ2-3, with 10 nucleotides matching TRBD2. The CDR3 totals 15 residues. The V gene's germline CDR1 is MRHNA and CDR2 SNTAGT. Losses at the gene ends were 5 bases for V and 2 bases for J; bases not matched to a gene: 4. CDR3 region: CASSPGTSDTDTQYF. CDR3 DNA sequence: TGTGCCAGCAGTCCCGGGACTAGCGACACAGATACGCAGTATTTT.

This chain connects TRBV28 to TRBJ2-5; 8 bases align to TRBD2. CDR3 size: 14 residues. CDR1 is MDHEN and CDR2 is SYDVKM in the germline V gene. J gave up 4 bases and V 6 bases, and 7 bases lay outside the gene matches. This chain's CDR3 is CASRPAGVRETQYF. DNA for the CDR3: TGTGCCAGCAGACCAGCGGGAGTAAGAGAGACCCAGTACTTC.

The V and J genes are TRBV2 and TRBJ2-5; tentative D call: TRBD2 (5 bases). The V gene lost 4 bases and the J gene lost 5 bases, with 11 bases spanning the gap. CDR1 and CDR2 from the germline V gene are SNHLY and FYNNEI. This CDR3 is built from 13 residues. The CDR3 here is CASSGRREETQYF. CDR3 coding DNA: TGTGCCAGCAGTGGGAGAAGGGAGGAGACCCAGTACTTC.

The CDR3 sequence: CASSIGGLLNEQFF. In nucleotides, the CDR3 is TGTGCCAGCAGCATAGGTGGACTTCTTAACGAGCAGTTCTTC. The V call is TRBV7-9, the J call TRBJ2-1; D possibly corresponds to TRBD2 (5 bases). This CDR3 is 14 amino acids long. Per the germline V gene, CDR1 is SEHNR and CDR2 is FQNEAQ (reference sequence). Between the trimmed V and J ends, which lost 5 bases and 10 bases, there was a span of 18 bases.

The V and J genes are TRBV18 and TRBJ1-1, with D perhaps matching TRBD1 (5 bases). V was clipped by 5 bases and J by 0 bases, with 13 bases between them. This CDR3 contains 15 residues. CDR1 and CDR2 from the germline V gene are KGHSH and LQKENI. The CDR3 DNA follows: TGTGCCAGCTCAGGGGGGGGAGCCATGAACACTGAAGCTTTCTTT. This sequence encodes CASSGGGAMNTEAFF.

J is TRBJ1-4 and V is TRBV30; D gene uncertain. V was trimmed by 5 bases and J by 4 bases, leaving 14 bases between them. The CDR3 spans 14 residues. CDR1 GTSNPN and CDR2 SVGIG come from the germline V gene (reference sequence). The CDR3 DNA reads TGTGCCTGGGGACCGGGGTCCTATAATGAAAAACTGTTTTTT. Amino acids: CAWGPGSYNEKLFF.

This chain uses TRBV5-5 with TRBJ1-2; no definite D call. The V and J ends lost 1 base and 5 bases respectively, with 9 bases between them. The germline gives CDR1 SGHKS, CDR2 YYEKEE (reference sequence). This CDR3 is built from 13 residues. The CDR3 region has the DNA TGTGCCAGCAGCTTGACATGGCGGTATGGCTACACCTTC. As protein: CASSLTWRYGYTF.

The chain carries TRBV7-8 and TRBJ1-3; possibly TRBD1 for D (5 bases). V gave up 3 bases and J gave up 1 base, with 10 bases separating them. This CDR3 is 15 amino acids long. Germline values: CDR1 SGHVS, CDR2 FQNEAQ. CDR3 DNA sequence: TGTGCCAGCAGCTTTGAGACAGATTCTGGAAACACCATATATTTT. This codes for CASSFETDSGNTIYF.

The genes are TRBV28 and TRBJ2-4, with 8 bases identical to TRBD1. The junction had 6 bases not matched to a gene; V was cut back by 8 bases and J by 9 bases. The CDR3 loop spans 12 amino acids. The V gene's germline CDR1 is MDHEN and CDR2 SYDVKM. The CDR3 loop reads CASFTGGGIQYF. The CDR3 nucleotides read TGTGCCAGCTTTACAGGGGGTGGCATTCAGTACTTC.

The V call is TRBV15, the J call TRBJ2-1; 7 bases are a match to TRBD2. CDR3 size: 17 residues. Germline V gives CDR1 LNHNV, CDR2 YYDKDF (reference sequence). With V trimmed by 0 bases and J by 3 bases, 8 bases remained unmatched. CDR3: CATSRDPTAGDYNEQFF. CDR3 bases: TGTGCCACCAGCAGAGACCCGACCGCGGGGGACTACAATGAGCAGTTCTTC. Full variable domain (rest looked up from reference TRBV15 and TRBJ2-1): DAMVIQNPRYQVTQFGKPVTLSCSQTLNHNVMYWYQQKSSQAPKLLFHYYDKDFNNEADTPDNFQSRRPNTSFCFLDIRSPGLGDTAMYLCATSRDPTAGDYNEQFFGPGTRLTVL.

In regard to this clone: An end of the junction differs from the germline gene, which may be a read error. The CDR3 sequence is CASSLGGGGYGYTF. Here the CDR3 DNA reads TGTGCCAGCAGTTTAGGAGGGGGCGGCTATGGCTACACCTTC. This chain links TRBV7-2 with TRBJ1-2, with 7 nucleotides matching TRBD1. There are 14 residues in the CDR3. The germline CDR1 and CDR2 sequences are SGHTA and FQGNSA.

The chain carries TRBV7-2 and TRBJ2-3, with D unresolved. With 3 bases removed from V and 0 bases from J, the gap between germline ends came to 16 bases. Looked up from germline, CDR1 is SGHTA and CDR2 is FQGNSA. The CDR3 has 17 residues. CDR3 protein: CASSLGLVLVSTDTQYF. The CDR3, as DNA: TGTGCCAGCAGCTTGGGTCTAGTTTTGGTGAGCACAGATACGCAGTATTTT.

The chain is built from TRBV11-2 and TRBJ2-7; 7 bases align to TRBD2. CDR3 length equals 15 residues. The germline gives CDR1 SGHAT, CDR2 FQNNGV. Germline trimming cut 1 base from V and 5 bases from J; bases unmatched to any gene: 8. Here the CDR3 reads CASSLGAGVGNEQYF. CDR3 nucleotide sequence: TGTGCCAGCAGCTTAGGGGCGGGAGTAGGAAACGAGCAGTACTTC.

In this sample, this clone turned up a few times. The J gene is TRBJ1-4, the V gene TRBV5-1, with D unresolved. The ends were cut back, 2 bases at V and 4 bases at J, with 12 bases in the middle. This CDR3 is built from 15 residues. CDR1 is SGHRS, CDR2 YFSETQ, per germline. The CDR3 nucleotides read TGCGCCAGCAGCTTCGGGTCGGCTATTAATGAAAAACTGTTTTTT. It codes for CASSFGSAINEKLFF.

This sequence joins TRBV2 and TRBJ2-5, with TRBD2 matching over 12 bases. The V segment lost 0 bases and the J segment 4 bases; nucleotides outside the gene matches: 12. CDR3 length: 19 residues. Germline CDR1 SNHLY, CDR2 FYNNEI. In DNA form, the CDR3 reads TGTGCCAGCAGTGAAGCGCTTCGGCTAGCGGGGGGGCTGGGAGAGACCCAGTACTTC. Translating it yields CASSEALRLAGGLGETQYF.

The CDR3 DNA sequence: TGTGCCAGTAGTCCCAGACTAGCGGGAGCTGAGGCAGATACGCAGTATTTT. Translating gives CASSPRLAGAEADTQYF. The rearrangement uses TRBV19 and TRBJ2-3; 12 bases align to TRBD2. Trimming cost V 5 bases and J 4 bases; bases outside gene matches: 10. The CDR3 length is 17 residues. Germline assignment: CDR1 LNHDA and CDR2 SQIVND (reference sequence).